This TCR beta chain is from a study of CD8 T cells in ankylosing spondylitis. General observations from the study: Peripheral blood samples showed relatively rare disease-linked clones, and these clones were CD8+. Reportedly, matched ankylosing spondylitis synovial fluid was significantly enriched for disease-linked clones. Some motif variants had been reported before (in reactive arthritis synovial fluid and blood).

Libraries of TCR beta came from quantitative 5'-RACE with molecular barcodes. TCRdb called the 5' RACE reads again in MiXCR, with one record for every CDR3 protein. Of some 340,000 distinct CDR3 sequences listed, roughly 14% are singletons. The CDR3 totals 13 residues. Trimming pared 7 bases from V and 6 bases from J, leaving 15 bases between. This clonotype was detected only a few times. The antigen remains unidentified. The chain links TRBV12-3 or TRBV12-4 to TRBJ2-5; maybe TRBD1 (6 bases). The sequence came from a male donor with ankylosing spondylitis or in good health (not recorded which). Sequencing input: blood, either unsorted or a sorted T cell fraction (not recorded which). CDR3 DNA: TGTGCCAGCACCCCAGGGGTTAAGAAGACCCAGTACTTC. Residues: CASTPGVKKTQYF.